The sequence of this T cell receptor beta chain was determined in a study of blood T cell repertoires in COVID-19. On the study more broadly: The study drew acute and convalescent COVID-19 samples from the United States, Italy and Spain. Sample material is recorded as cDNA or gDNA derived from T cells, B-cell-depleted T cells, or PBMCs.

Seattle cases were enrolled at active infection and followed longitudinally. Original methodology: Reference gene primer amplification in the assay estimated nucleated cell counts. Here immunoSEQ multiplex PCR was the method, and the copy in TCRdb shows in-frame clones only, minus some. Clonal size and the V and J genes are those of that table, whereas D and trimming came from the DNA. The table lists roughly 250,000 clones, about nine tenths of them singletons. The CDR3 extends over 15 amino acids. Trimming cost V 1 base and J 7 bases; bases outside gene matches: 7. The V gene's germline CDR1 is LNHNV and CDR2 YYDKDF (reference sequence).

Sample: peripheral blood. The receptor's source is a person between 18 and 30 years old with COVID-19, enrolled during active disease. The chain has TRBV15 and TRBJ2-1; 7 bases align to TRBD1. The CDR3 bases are TGTGCCACCAGCAGAGTAAAAGGGGGCGGGAATGAGCAGTTCTTC. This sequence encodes CATSRVKGGGNEQFF.